This TCR beta chain was sequenced during a study of blood T cell repertoires in COVID-19. This clone was seen a handful of times. Repertoires were generated with immunoSEQ multiplex PCR, while TCRdb's copy carries only in-frame clones and drops some. The table includes about 350,000 clones, 88% detected once. Germline V gene lookup returns CDR1 SGHDT and CDR2 YYEEEE. The trim removed 3 bases at V and 12 bases at J, leaving 8 bases unmatched. This CDR3 has 12 residues. The sample comprised peripheral blood. The sequence came from a woman aged 65 to 85 with COVID-19, enrolled during active disease. The gene calls are TRBV5-6 and TRBJ1-2; 7 bases map to TRBD1. In DNA, the CDR3 is TGTGCCAGCAGCTCGGACAGGATTCGGGACACCTTC. This translates into CASSSDRIRDTF.